The rows below give T cell receptor beta chains drawn from one sample of a study of CD8 T cells in ankylosing spondylitis. TCRdb reprocessed the 5' RACE reads via MiXCR and lists one record per CDR3 protein. Among 750,000 to 850,000 distinct CDR3 sequences listed, around 11% were seen once. Sequenced input: blood, either unsorted or a sorted T cell fraction (not recorded which). The receptors stem from a male donor with ankylosing spondylitis. Each CDR3 is given without its conserved first and last residue.

TRBJ2-7 | TRBV13 | ASSLGGGKSYEQY
TRBJ1-1 | TRBV12-3/TRBV12-4 | ASSPLVGGTEAF
TRBJ2-1 | TRBV12-5 | ASGLVKDGEGPGDEQF
TRBJ2-7 | TRBV5-6 | ASSLFGQYYEQY
TRBJ2-1 | TRBV20-1 | SARDPQYYNEQF
TRBJ2-5 | TRBV7-2 | ASSGRLGYGETQY
TRBJ2-4 | TRBV5-8 | ASSLAPSAGGQNIQY
TRBJ2-3 | TRBV7-2 | ASSLGGTADTQY
TRBJ2-7 | TRBV6-2/TRBV6-3 | ASNQAGSSYEQY
TRBJ1-1 | TRBV5-1 | ASSSQGTGNTEAF
TRBJ2-3 | TRBV29-1 | SVLAVTSTDTQY